This T cell receptor beta chain was documented in a study of graft-versus-host responses after intestinal transplantation. Study information: The study gave all recipients anti-thymocyte globulin induction, then tacrolimus and steroids for 2 to 3 years.

TCRdb's copy holds only in-frame clones and misses some; the assay was immunoSEQ multiplex PCR. Among approximately 85,000 clones listed, around 93% were seen once. About this clone: Its specificity is not known.

The germline V gene has CDR1 SQVTM and CDR2 ANQGSEA. The CDR3 spans 12 residues. Trimming cost V 4 bases and J 9 bases; bases outside gene matches: 4. The receptor comes from a human donor who was the organ donor for an intestinal transplant. Sequences were derived from unstimulated CD8+ T cells sorted from spleen or lymph node cells, sampled before transplant. This chain uses TRBV29-1 with TRBJ2-1; TRBD2 agrees at 9 bases. This chain's CDR3 is CSVVREGSEQFF. CDR3 nucleotide sequence: TGCAGCGTTGTGCGGGAGGGGAGTGAGCAGTTCTTC.